These T cell receptor beta chains were read from a single sample in a study of shared clonotypes between healthy human individuals. The assay was immunoSEQ multiplex PCR, and TCRdb's table has in-frame clones only and misses some. The sample has 600,000 to 750,000 clones; 90% are singletons. Material: memory CD8+ T cells from PBMCs. All receptors come from a man aged 18 to 30 in good health. Some clones in this sample may be carry-over from other donors' samples. CDR3s leave out the opening cysteine and the closing phenylalanine or tryptophan.

j_call: TRBJ1-2; v_call: TRBV15; cdr3_aa: ATSRSPRQAYYGYT
j_call: TRBJ1-5; v_call: TRBV30; cdr3_aa: AWSLGGYSNQPQH
j_call: TRBJ1-5; v_call: TRBV4-2; cdr3_aa: ASSLSNYQPQH
j_call: TRBJ2-5; v_call: TRBV6-9; cdr3_aa: ASRDSTGEETQY
j_call: NA; v_call: TRBV25-1; cdr3_aa: ASSESDLAEQY
j_call: TRBJ2-1; v_call: TRBV11-2; cdr3_aa: ASSPGHYNEQF
j_call: TRBJ2-6; v_call: TRBV18; cdr3_aa: ASSPPPGRSGANVLT
j_call: TRBJ1-2; v_call: TRBV14; cdr3_aa: ASSLRGLNYGYT
j_call: TRBJ2-7; v_call: TRBV27; cdr3_aa: ASSTQGANYEQY
j_call: TRBJ1-4; v_call: TRBV4-3; cdr3_aa: ASSQRQANELF
j_call: TRBJ2-7; v_call: TRBV6-1; cdr3_aa: ASSVSDYEQY
j_call: TRBJ2-7; v_call: TRBV11-2; cdr3_aa: ASSLKGLWPYEQY
j_call: TRBJ2-7; v_call: TRBV11-2; cdr3_aa: ASSNGALGDTYEQY
j_call: TRBJ1-1; v_call: TRBV19; cdr3_aa: ASSIRHPNTEAF
j_call: TRBJ2-1; v_call: TRBV19; cdr3_aa: ASSPSGSSYNEQF
j_call: TRBJ1-2; v_call: TRBV19; cdr3_aa: ASARDITNGYT
j_call: TRBJ2-7; v_call: TRBV6-6; cdr3_aa: ASSPYSSYEQY
j_call: TRBJ1-1; v_call: TRBV19; cdr3_aa: ASSYGNTEAF
j_call: TRBJ2-1; v_call: TRBV11-2; cdr3_aa: ASSSLEAGLNNEQF
j_call: TRBJ2-7; v_call: TRBV5-4; cdr3_aa: ASSLSGAEYYEQY
j_call: TRBJ1-2; v_call: TRBV4-1; cdr3_aa: ASSQVGNRVDGYT
j_call: TRBJ2-3; v_call: TRBV7-2; cdr3_aa: ASSLAARQGGMHTQY
j_call: TRBJ2-1; v_call: TRBV5-1; cdr3_aa: ASRPGPEGRVF
j_call: TRBJ2-7; v_call: TRBV7-9; cdr3_aa: ASSSVGGKWGEQY
j_call: TRBJ2-7; v_call: TRBV30; cdr3_aa: AWSGWFGSYEQY
j_call: TRBJ2-7; v_call: TRBV7-9; cdr3_aa: ASSHRTGGNNEQY
j_call: TRBJ2-3; v_call: TRBV28; cdr3_aa: ASTLRVQGRDGSHPDTQY
j_call: TRBJ2-3; v_call: TRBV7-9; cdr3_aa: ASSPREGIVYTQY
j_call: TRBJ2-1; v_call: TRBV9; cdr3_aa: ASSLGANEQF
j_call: TRBJ2-4; v_call: TRBV28; cdr3_aa: ASSPPLASQNIQY
j_call: TRBJ1-4; v_call: TRBV30; cdr3_aa: AWSVLNRRNEKLF
j_call: TRBJ2-5; v_call: TRBV27; cdr3_aa: ATRDRLRGKETQY
j_call: TRBJ1-1; v_call: TRBV19; cdr3_aa: ASSPGRNTEAF
j_call: TRBJ2-7; v_call: TRBV6-5; cdr3_aa: ASSYSHGGALYEQY
j_call: TRBJ2-1; v_call: TRBV5-6; cdr3_aa: ASSPGRSYNEQF
j_call: TRBJ2-7; v_call: TRBV27; cdr3_aa: ASRSLAFSYEQY
j_call: NA; v_call: TRBV4-3; cdr3_aa: ASSQGLAPGHIQY
j_call: TRBJ2-7; v_call: TRBV28; cdr3_aa: ASSFGTAAYEQY
j_call: TRBJ2-2; v_call: TRBV7-6; cdr3_aa: ASSLGVGVSTGELF
j_call: TRBJ1-1; v_call: TRBV29-1; cdr3_aa: SVPGDTDTEAF
j_call: TRBJ2-3; v_call: TRBV5-4; cdr3_aa: ATTGTSGMISTDTQY
j_call: TRBJ2-1; v_call: TRBV27; cdr3_aa: ASSLGQGFNEQF
j_call: TRBJ2-7; v_call: TRBV4-1; cdr3_aa: ASSQDKMRLPYLEQY
j_call: TRBJ2-7; v_call: TRBV27; cdr3_aa: ASRRQGSSYEQY
j_call: TRBJ2-1; v_call: TRBV27; cdr3_aa: ASSFGVGTNNEQF
j_call: TRBJ2-7; v_call: TRBV2; cdr3_aa: ASSGQSSRGVDYEQY
j_call: TRBJ2-1; v_call: TRBV28; cdr3_aa: ASRIWGGSSYNEQF
j_call: TRBJ1-1; v_call: TRBV6-1; cdr3_aa: ASSYLGSNTEAF
j_call: TRBJ2-1; v_call: TRBV11-3; cdr3_aa: ASSASRGTQF
j_call: TRBJ1-5; v_call: TRBV27; cdr3_aa: ASSDLGQGLAQPQH
j_call: TRBJ2-1; v_call: TRBV7-9; cdr3_aa: ASSSGGNEQF
j_call: TRBJ1-2; v_call: TRBV7-9; cdr3_aa: ASTSDQGGYT
j_call: TRBJ2-3; v_call: TRBV9; cdr3_aa: ASSGGTDTQY
j_call: TRBJ2-7; v_call: TRBV7-3; cdr3_aa: ASSATSGSLHEQY
j_call: TRBJ2-7; v_call: TRBV27; cdr3_aa: ASKTSGRAGYEQY
j_call: TRBJ1-5; v_call: TRBV27; cdr3_aa: ASSTSWGRNQPQH
j_call: TRBJ1-2; v_call: TRBV7-8; cdr3_aa: ASSLDFRNYGYT
j_call: TRBJ2-5; v_call: TRBV7-7; cdr3_aa: ASSRWDRGQETQY
j_call: TRBJ2-7; v_call: TRBV2; cdr3_aa: ASSETDGGRAPYEQY